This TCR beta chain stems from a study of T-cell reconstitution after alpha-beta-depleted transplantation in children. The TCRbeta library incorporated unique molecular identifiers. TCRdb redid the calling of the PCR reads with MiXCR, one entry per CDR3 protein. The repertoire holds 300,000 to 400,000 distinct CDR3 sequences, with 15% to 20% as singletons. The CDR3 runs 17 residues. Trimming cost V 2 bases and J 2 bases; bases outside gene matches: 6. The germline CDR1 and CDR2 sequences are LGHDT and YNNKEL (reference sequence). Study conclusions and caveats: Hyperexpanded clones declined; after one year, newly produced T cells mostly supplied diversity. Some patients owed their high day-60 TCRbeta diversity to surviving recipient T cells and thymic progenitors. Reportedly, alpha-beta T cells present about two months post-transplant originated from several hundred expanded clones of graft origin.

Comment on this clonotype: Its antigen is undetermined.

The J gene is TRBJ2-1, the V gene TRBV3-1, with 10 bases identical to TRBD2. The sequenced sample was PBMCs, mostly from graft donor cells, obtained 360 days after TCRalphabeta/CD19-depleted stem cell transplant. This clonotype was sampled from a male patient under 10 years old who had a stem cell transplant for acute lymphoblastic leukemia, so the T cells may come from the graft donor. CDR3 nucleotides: TGTGCCAGCAGCCAATCTAGCGGGAGCGCAACCTACAATGAGCAGTTCTTC. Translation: CASSQSSGSATYNEQFF.